A selection of T cell receptor beta chains follows, all from one sample in a study of blood T cell repertoires in COVID-19. The method was immunoSEQ multiplex PCR; TCRdb's version includes in-frame clones alone and lacks a portion of them. The data hold 70,000 to 90,000 clones, with less than 85% observed a single time. Sequenced: peripheral blood. The receptors come from a human donor in a cohort sampled during active COVID-19. Both conserved end residues are part of each CDR3. Fields, in order: V gene, D gene, J gene, clone size, CDR3 DNA, CDR3 protein. D genes are given only for firm matches. The listing skips clone size in some rows; elsewhere it reads once, few, many or a size class.

TRBV30	NA	TRBJ1-3	many	TGTGCCTGGAACCGGGTCCGTTCAAACACCATATATTTT	CAWNRVRSNTIYF
TRBV14	NA	TRBJ1-5	NA	TGTGCCAGCAGCAAAGGTCCGGGAAATCAGCCCCAGCATTTT	CASSKGPGNQPQHF
TRBV18	NA	TRBJ2-1	few	TGTGCCAGCTCACCACCTAAGGCGACAGGCAGAGACAATGAGCAGTTCTTC	CASSPPKATGRDNEQFF
TRBV28	NA	TRBJ1-2	few	TGTGCCAGCAGTTTTTCGGGGGGGTATGGCTACACCTTC	CASSFSGGYGYTF
TRBV3-1/TRBV3-2	NA	TRBJ1-2	NA	TGTGCCAGCAGCCAAGGAGGGAGCGCCTATGGCTACACCTTC	CASSQGGSAYGYTF
TRBV3-1/TRBV3-2	TRBD1	TRBJ1-4	NA	TGTGCCAGCAGCCGGATACAGGGGGCTACTAATGAAAAACTGTTTTTT	CASSRIQGATNEKLFF
TRBV11-2	TRBD2	TRBJ2-7	NA	TGTGCCAGCAGCTCGGATGGACTAGCGGGAGGAGGGTACGAGCAGTACTTC	CASSSDGLAGGGYEQYF
TRBV3-1/TRBV3-2	NA	TRBJ1-5	NA	TGTGCCAGCAGCCAAGGCCCGGGCGGGGTAGGTCAGCCCCAGCATTTT	CASSQGPGGVGQPQHF
TRBV19	TRBD1	TRBJ2-3	NA	TGTGCCAGTAGTATCATCAGGGACAGGGCCACAGATACGCAGTATTTT	CASSIIRDRATDTQYF
TRBV28	TRBD1	TRBJ1-1	NA	TGTGCCAGCACCTTCTGGGGACAGGGGATGAACACTGAAGCTTTCTTT	CASTFWGQGMNTEAFF
TRBV24-1	TRBD1	TRBJ1-5	NA	TGTGCCACCAGTGACAGGGACAGGGGTTCTGATCAGCCCCAGCATTTT	CATSDRDRGSDQPQHF
TRBV7-2	NA	TRBJ2-3	NA	TGTGCCAGCAGCTTAGGGGGCCCCAGCACAGATACGCAGTATTTT	CASSLGGPSTDTQYF
TRBV24-1	TRBD1	TRBJ1-2	NA	TGTGCCACCAGTGACCCCGGGACAGGGTTCCATGGCTACACCTTC	CATSDPGTGFHGYTF
TRBV6-6	TRBD1	TRBJ1-4	NA	TGTGCCAGCAGACGACCGCAGGGGGACACTAATGAAAAACTGTTTTTT	CASRRPQGDTNEKLFF
TRBV7-9	NA	TRBJ1-5	few	TGTGCCAGCAGCCCTTCAGGGAGCAATCAGCCCCAGCATTTT	CASSPSGSNQPQHF
TRBV14	NA	TRBJ1-4	NA	TGTGCCAGCAGCCAGGAACAGGGAACTAATGAAAAACTGTTTTTT	CASSQEQGTNEKLFF
TRBV6-6	TRBD2	TRBJ2-3	NA	TGTGCCAGCAGTTACGCACCCGGGACTAGCGGAGATACGCAGTATTTT	CASSYAPGTSGDTQYF
TRBV9	NA	TRBJ2-1	NA	TGTGCCAGCAGCCAGGGGAGCTCCTACAATGAGCAGTTCTTC	CASSQGSSYNEQFF
TRBV7-6	TRBD1	TRBJ1-1	NA	TGTGCCAGCAGCACCCAGGGACAGGGGGACACTGAAGCTTTCTTT	CASSTQGQGDTEAFF
TRBV27	NA	TRBJ1-1	NA	TGTGCCAGCAGTGTTCGCAGGGTAGGTGTGAACACTGAAGCTTTCTTT	CASSVRRVGVNTEAFF
TRBV7-9	TRBD1	TRBJ2-5	few	TGTGCCAGCAGCATCAACAGGGGGGTGGAGACCCAGTACTTC	CASSINRGVETQYF
TRBV19	TRBD2	TRBJ2-3	NA	TGTGCCAGTACCCGGACTAGCGGGGGACACACAGATACGCAGTATTTT	CASTRTSGGHTDTQYF
TRBV3-1/TRBV3-2	TRBD2	TRBJ2-3	NA	TGTGCCAGCAGCCAAGAGAGGGGGACTAGCGGGAGATCATACACAGATACGCAGTATTTT	CASSQERGTSGRSYTDTQYF
TRBV28	TRBD2	TRBJ2-7	once	TGTGCCAGCAGTGGCGGGACTAGCGCATCCTACGAGCAGTACTTC	CASSGGTSASYEQYF
TRBV28	TRBD2	TRBJ2-3	NA	TGTGCCAGCAGTTTTATTAGCGGGAGCCCAGATACGCAGTATTTT	CASSFISGSPDTQYF
TRBV11-2	TRBD1	TRBJ2-7	NA	TGTGCCAGCAACCCAGGACAGGGGGCTTTTTACGAGCAGTACTTC	CASNPGQGAFYEQYF
TRBV7-7	TRBD2	TRBJ2-5	NA	TGTGCTAGCAGCTTACATCGGACTAGCGGGGTCGAGACCCAGTACTTC	CASSLHRTSGVETQYF
TRBV5-6	TRBD2	TRBJ2-2	few	TGTGCCAGCAGCTTGGGGACTAGAATCAACACCGGGGAGCTGTTTTTT	CASSLGTRINTGELFF
TRBV7-9	TRBD1	TRBJ1-1	NA	TGTGCCAGCAGGCCGGGACAGCTGAACACTGAAGCTTTCTTT	CASRPGQLNTEAFF
TRBV19	NA	TRBJ1-1	NA	TGTGCCAGTAGCAGGCTGAGTGACACTGAAGCTTTCTTT	CASSRLSDTEAFF
TRBV6-5	NA	TRBJ2-7	NA	TGTGCCAGCAGAAAAGACAGGACAAACTACGAGCAGTACTTC	CASRKDRTNYEQYF
TRBV6-6	NA	TRBJ1-6	NA	TGTGCCAGCAGTTACAACGGGGTGAATAGTTCACCCCTCCACTTT	CASSYNGVNSSPLHF
TRBV2	TRBD1	TRBJ2-1	NA	TGTGCCAGCAGTCCGGGACAGGCGCAGTTCTTC	CASSPGQAQFF
TRBV9	TRBD1	TRBJ2-2	once	TGTGCCAGCAGCGTAGTCATGGGACAGGCCTACACCGGGGAGCTGTTTTTT	CASSVVMGQAYTGELFF
TRBV19	TRBD1	TRBJ2-5	few	TGTGCCAGTAGTATATTGACAGGGCCTCAAGAGACCCAGTACTTC	CASSILTGPQETQYF
TRBV7-2	NA	TRBJ2-6	few	TGTGCCAGCAGCTTGACAGGTATCTCTGGGGCCAACGTCCTGACTTTC	CASSLTGISGANVLTF
TRBV6-5	TRBD2	TRBJ2-3	NA	TGTGCCAGCAGGTCGGGGGGGCGGGCAGATACGCAGTATTTT	CASRSGGRADTQYF
TRBV28	NA	TRBJ1-4	NA	TGTGCCAGCAGTCCCAGGGTTATCGGGGAAAAACTGTTTTTT	CASSPRVIGEKLFF
TRBV7-9	NA	TRBJ2-1	few	TGTGCCAGCAGCAGAGGAGAGTACAATGAGCAGTTCTTC	CASSRGEYNEQFF
TRBV3-1/TRBV3-2	TRBD1	TRBJ2-3	NA	TGTGCCAGCAGCCGCGGACAGGGCACAGATACGCAGTATTTT	CASSRGQGTDTQYF
TRBV7-2	NA	TRBJ2-1	NA	TGTGCCAGCAGCTTAGAGGGGGAGGGGTACAATGAGCAGTTCTTC	CASSLEGEGYNEQFF
TRBV11-2	NA	TRBJ2-5	NA	TGTGCCAGCAGCTGGGCCGGAGAGACCCAGTACTTC	CASSWAGETQYF
TRBV9	NA	TRBJ2-3	NA	TGTGCCAGCAGCGTAGCTACCCAAGGCTTCCGGGGTGATACGCAGTATTTT	CASSVATQGFRGDTQYF
TRBV4-3	TRBD1	TRBJ1-2	NA	TGCGCCAGCAGCCAAGTTACAGGGGGTAGGGGTGGCTACACCTTC	CASSQVTGGRGGYTF
TRBV6-6	TRBD1	TRBJ1-4	few	TGTGCCAGCAGAATGACAGGGAATTGGGAAAAACTGTTTTTT	CASRMTGNWEKLFF
TRBV18	TRBD1	TRBJ2-5	NA	TGTGCCAGCTCACCATTTGACAGGGGGGAAGAGACCCAGTACTTC	CASSPFDRGEETQYF
TRBV7-3	NA	TRBJ2-5	once	TGTGCCAGCAGCTTAATGGGGGGAGAGACCCAGTACTTC	CASSLMGGETQYF
TRBV3-1/TRBV3-2	NA	TRBJ2-1	NA	TGTGCCAGCAGCCCACAGGGGACTCCCGGTCGTGGTGAGCAGTTCTTC	CASSPQGTPGRGEQFF
TRBV28	TRBD2	TRBJ2-2	NA	TGTGCCAGCAGCTTAAGCGGGAGCACCGGGGAGCTGTTTTTT	CASSLSGSTGELFF
TRBV30	NA	TRBJ1-6	NA	TGTGCCTGGACCAGGACCCTAGGCGGGGCCCTCCACTTT	CAWTRTLGGALHF
TRBV4-1	TRBD2	TRBJ2-7	NA	TGCGCCAGCAGCTCCGGGACTAGCGAAACCTACGAGCAGTACTTC	CASSSGTSETYEQYF
TRBV7-9	TRBD2	TRBJ2-2	NA	TGTGCCAGCAGCGGGGGACTAGCGGGAGTCGTGTTCGGGGAGCTGTTTTTT	CASSGGLAGVVFGELFF
TRBV20-1	NA	TRBJ2-7	NA	TGCAGTGCTAGTCCTGACAGCTACGAGCAGTACTTC	CSASPDSYEQYF